This is a list of T cell receptor beta chains from one sample in a study of T-cell reconstitution after alpha-beta-depleted transplantation in children. A single record per CDR3 protein comes from TCRdb applying MiXCR to the PCR reads. Among about 300,000 distinct CDR3 sequences listed, 10% were seen once. The sample consisted of PBMCs, taken before TCRalphabeta/CD19-depleted stem cell transplant. These TCRs come from a boy in the first two years of life with acute myeloid leukemia, due to receive a stem cell transplant. CDR3s include the opening cysteine and the closing phenylalanine or tryptophan.

V	J	CDR3
TRBV19	TRBJ2-7	CASSPGGTGSYEQYF
TRBV15	TRBJ2-1	CATRTSGSDEQFF
TRBV29-1	TRBJ2-1	CSVEGGGDEQFF
TRBV6-1	TRBJ2-3	CASCKGPRTDTQYF
TRBV29-1	TRBJ2-1	CSVEYGYNEQFF
TRBV12-3/TRBV12-4	TRBJ2-7	CASSFRIPGGAEQYF
TRBV20-1	TRBJ2-7	CSARDDRESTYEQYF
TRBV6-1	TRBJ2-1	CASNKRGLYEQFF
TRBV3-1	TRBJ1-3	CASSQGAFGGVGNTIYF
TRBV5-1	TRBJ1-1	CASSPNPNTEAFF
TRBV10-1	TRBJ2-1	CASIPRTSGRRDEQFF
TRBV5-4	TRBJ1-2	CASSFEADGQGRGYTF
TRBV28	TRBJ2-7	CASSSGPPYEQYF
TRBV12-3/TRBV12-4	TRBJ2-3	CASSSPGTGGDTQYF
TRBV7-9	TRBJ2-7	CASSSSDRGYEQYF
TRBV3-1	TRBJ2-3	CASSRRRTSGYTDTQYF
TRBV20-1	TRBJ2-5	CSASRAVNQETQYF
TRBV7-9	TRBJ2-5	CASSPWTGGREETQYF
TRBV10-2	TRBJ1-1	CASLPGGVNTEAFF
TRBV29-1	TRBJ2-5	CSVDRAKGTQYF
TRBV11-2	TRBJ2-5	CASSLERQVTQYF
TRBV7-9	TRBJ1-1	CASSLAAQGYAEAFF
TRBV27	TRBJ2-2	CASSSPGLAGTGELFF
TRBV20-1	TRBJ2-3	CSARRSFTDTQYF
TRBV28	TRBJ2-1	CASSPSVRVNEQFF
TRBV13	TRBJ2-5	CASSSRDRGETQYF
TRBV3-1	TRBJ2-7	CASSQDPQGNEQYF
TRBV11-2	TRBJ1-1	CASSSWTGDLNTEAFF
TRBV5-1	TRBJ1-5	CASSPGRQGQPQHF
TRBV19	TRBJ2-7	CASSVTTGAYEQYF
TRBV5-1	TRBJ2-1	CASSLVGTGPPAEENEQFF
TRBV19	TRBJ2-1	CASSPSGRWREGPQNEQFF
TRBV5-1	TRBJ2-6	CASSFDSSGANVLTF
TRBV29-1	TRBJ2-1	CSVEEGSYAGGYEQFF
TRBV7-9	TRBJ2-2	CASSFSGRATGELFF
TRBV3-1	TRBJ2-5	CASSQDTPVAGVRPQETQYF
TRBV7-8	TRBJ2-7	CASRRGAGGSGQYF
TRBV2	TRBJ2-1	CTSCHDGQGAGGYNEQFF
TRBV25-1	TRBJ2-1	CASRRGPLDEQFF
TRBV28	TRBJ2-5	CASSLPGTGPRETQYF
TRBV3-1	TRBJ2-1	CASSSRLAGVYNEQFF
TRBV5-1	TRBJ2-5	CASSLYGGETQYF
TRBV15	TRBJ2-7	CATSIPGRSYEQYF
TRBV10-3	TRBJ2-7	CAISESRVYEQYF
TRBV9	TRBJ1-2	CASSVEEGYYGYTF
TRBV28	TRBJ2-1	CASSFPGVPSSYNEQFF
TRBV7-9	TRBJ2-5	CASSGGSGGGETQYF
TRBV12-5	TRBJ2-3	CASGLPLDSGGENTQYF
TRBV28	TRBJ2-1	CASSLMGLPYNEQFF
TRBV6-5	TRBJ1-1	CASSYAGQGNTEAFF
TRBV20-1	TRBJ1-5	CSARLQGGGNQPQHF
TRBV7-8	TRBJ2-1	CASSLGRVAGVYNEQFF